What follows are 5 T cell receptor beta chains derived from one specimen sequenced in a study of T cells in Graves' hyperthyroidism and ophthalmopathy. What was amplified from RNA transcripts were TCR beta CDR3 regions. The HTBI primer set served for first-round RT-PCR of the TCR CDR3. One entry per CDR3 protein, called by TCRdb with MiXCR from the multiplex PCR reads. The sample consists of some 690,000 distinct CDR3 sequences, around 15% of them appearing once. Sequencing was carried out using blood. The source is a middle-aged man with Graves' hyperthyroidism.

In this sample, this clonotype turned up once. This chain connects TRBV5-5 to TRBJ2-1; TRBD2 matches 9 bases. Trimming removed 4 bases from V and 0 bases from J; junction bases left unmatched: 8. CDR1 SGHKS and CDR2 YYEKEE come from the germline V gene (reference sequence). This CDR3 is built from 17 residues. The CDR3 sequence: CASSPIFSGSSYNEQFF. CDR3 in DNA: TGTGCCAGCAGCCCTATATTTAGCGGGAGCTCCTACAATGAGCAGTTCTTC.

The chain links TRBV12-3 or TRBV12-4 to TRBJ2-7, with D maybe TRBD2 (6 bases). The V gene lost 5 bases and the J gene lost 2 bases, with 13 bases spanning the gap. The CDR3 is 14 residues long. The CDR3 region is CASSPLGEAYEQYF. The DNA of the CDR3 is TGTGCCAGCAGTCCCCTCGGGGAGGCCTACGAGCAGTACTTC.

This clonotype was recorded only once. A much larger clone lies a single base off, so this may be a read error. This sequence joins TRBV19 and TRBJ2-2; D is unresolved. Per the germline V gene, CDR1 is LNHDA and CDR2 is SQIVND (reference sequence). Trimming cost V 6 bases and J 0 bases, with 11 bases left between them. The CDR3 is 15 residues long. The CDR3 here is CASRKGYANTGELFF. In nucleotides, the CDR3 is TGTGCCAGTAGGAAGGGATACGCGAACACCGGGGAGCTGTTTTTT.

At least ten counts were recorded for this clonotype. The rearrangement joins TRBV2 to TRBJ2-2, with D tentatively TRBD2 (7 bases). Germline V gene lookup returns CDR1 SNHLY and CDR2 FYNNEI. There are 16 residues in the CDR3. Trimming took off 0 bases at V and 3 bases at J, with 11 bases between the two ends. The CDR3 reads CASSEAAGADTGELFF. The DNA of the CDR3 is TGTGCCAGCAGTGAAGCTGCGGGGGCCGACACCGGGGAGCTGTTTTTT.

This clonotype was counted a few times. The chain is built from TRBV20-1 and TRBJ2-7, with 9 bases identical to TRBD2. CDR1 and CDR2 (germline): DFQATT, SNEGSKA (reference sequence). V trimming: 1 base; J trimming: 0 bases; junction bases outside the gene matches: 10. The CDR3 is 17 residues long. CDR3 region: CSARAGSGSLLSYEQYF. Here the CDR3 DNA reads TGCAGTGCTAGAGCGGGTAGCGGGAGCCTCCTCTCCTACGAGCAGTACTTC.